Here is one T cell receptor beta chain with its context. These data come from a study of blood T cell repertoires in COVID-19. This CDR3 spans 14 amino acids. The V segment lost 3 bases and the J segment 5 bases; nucleotides outside the gene matches: 4. Looked up from germline, CDR1 is LNHDA and CDR2 is SQIVND (reference sequence). Assay: immunoSEQ multiplex PCR; the TCRdb copy retains only in-frame clones and omits some. The table records approximately 200,000 clones, less than 90% of them present only once. The source material was peripheral blood. The receptor was derived from a woman aged 55 to 70 who had recovered from COVID-19. The gene calls are TRBV19 and TRBJ1-2; 9 bases match TRBD1. In nucleotides, the CDR3 is TGTGCCAGTAGTATTGGGGACAGGGCGTATGGCTACACCTTC. Translating it yields CASSIGDRAYGYTF.